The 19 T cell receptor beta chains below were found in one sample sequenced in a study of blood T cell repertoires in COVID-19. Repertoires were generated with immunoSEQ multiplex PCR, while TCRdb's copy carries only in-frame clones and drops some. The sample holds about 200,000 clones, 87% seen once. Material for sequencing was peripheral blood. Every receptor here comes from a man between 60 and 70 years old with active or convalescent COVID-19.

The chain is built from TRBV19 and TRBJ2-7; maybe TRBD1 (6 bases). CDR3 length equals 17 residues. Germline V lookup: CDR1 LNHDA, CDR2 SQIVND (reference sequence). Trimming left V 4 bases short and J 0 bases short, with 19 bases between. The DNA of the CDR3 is TGTGCCAGTAGTACCAGGGGAGACCTATTAAGCTCCTACGAGCAGTACTTC. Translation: CASSTRGDLLSSYEQYF.

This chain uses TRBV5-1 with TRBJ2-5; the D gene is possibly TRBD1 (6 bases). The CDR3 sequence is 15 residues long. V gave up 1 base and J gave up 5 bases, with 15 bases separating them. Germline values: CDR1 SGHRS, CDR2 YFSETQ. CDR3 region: CASSLTDSRKETQYF. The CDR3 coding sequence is TGCGCCAGCAGCTTGACGGACAGTCGAAAGGAGACCCAGTACTTC.

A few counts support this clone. The CDR3 reads CASSDQGYNSPLHF. CDR3 nucleotide sequence: TGTGCCAGCAGTGACCAGGGGTATAATTCACCCCTCCACTTT. The chain links TRBV2 to TRBJ1-6; D possibly corresponds to TRBD1 (6 bases). The V end was cut by 3 bases, the J end by 4 bases, with 7 bases between. Germline CDR1 reads SNHLY; CDR2 reads FYNNEI. This CDR3 region has 14 residues.

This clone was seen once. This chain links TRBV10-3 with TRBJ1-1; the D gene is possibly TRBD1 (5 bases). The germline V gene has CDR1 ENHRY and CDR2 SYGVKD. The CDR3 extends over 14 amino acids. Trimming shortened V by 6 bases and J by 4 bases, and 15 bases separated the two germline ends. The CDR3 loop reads CAIRVRGEGTEAFF. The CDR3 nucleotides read TGTGCCATCAGGGTGCGAGGGGAGGGCACTGAAGCTTTCTTT.

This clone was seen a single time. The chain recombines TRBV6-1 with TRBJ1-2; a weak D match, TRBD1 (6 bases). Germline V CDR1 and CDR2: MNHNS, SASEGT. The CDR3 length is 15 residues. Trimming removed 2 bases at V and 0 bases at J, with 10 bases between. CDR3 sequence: CASSERTVPNYGYTF. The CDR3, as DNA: TGTGCCAGCAGTGAAAGGACAGTCCCTAACTATGGCTACACCTTC.

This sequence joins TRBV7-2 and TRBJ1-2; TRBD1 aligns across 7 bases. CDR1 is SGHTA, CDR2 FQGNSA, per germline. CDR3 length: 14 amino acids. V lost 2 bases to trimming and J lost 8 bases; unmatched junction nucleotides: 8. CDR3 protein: CASSLTRQGGGYTF. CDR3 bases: TGTGCCAGCAGCTTAACTAGACAGGGTGGAGGCTACACCTTC. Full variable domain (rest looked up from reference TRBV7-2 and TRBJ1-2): GAGVSQSPSNKVTEKGKDVELRCDPISGHTALYWYRQSLGQGLEFLIYFQGNSAPDKSGLPSDRFSAERTGGSVSTLTIQRTQQEDSAVYLCASSLTRQGGGYTFGSGTRLTVV.

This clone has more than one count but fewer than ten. The CDR3, as DNA: TGTGCCAGCAGCCCTTTACAGGGGGGGAACACTGAAGCTTTCTTT. Protein product: CASSPLQGGNTEAFF. The rearrangement joins TRBV9 to TRBJ1-1; 8 bases map to TRBD1. The CDR3 totals 15 residues. V was clipped by 4 bases and J by 1 base; unmatched bases: 6. In germline, CDR1 is SGDLS, CDR2 YYNGEE.

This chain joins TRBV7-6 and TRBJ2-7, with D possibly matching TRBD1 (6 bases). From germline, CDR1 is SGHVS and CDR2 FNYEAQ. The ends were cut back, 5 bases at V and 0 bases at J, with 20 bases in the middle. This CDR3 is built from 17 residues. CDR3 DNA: TGTGCCAGCAGCCCCACGGACAGTCCAAGGAGCTCCTACGAGCAGTACTTC. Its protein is CASSPTDSPRSSYEQYF.

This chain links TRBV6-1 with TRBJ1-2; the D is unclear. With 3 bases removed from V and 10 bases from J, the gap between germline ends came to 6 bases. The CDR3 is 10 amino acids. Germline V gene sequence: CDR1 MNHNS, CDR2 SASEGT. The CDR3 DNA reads TGTGCCAGCAGTGATTCCCTCTACACCTTC. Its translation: CASSDSLYTF.

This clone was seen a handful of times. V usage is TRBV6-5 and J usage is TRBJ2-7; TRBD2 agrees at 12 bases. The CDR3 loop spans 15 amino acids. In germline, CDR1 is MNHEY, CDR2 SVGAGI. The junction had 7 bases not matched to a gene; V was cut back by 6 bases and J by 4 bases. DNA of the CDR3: TGTGCCAGCAGGGTACTAGCGGGGGGAAGGTACGAGCAGTACTTC. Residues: CASRVLAGGRYEQYF.

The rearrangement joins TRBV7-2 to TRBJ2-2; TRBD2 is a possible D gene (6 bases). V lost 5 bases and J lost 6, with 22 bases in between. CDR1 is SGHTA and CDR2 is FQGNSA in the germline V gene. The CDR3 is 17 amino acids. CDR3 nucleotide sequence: TGTGCCAGCAGCCCAATGGGGAGGACGGTTCCTGCCGGGGAGCTGTTTTTT. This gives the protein CASSPMGRTVPAGELFF.

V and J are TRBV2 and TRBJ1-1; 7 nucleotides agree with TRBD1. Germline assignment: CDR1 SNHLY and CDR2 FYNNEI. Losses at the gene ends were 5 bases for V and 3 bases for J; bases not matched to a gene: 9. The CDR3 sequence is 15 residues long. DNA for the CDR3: TGTGCCAGCAGTCTCGGACAGGTGGGAGACACTGAAGCTTTCTTT. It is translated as CASSLGQVGDTEAFF. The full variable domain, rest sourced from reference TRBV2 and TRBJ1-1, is EPEVTQTPSHQVTQMGQEVILRCVPISNHLYFYWYRQILGQKVEFLVSFYNNEISEKSEIFDDQFSVERPDGSNFTLKIRSTKLEDSAMYFCASSLGQVGDTEAFFGQGTRLTVV.

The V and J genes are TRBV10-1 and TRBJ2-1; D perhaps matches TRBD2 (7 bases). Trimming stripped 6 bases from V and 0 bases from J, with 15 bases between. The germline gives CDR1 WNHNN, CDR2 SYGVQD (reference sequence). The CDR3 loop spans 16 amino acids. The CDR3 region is CASSQRGGSSYNEQFF. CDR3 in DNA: TGCGCCAGCAGCCAGAGGGGGGGTTCCTCCTACAATGAGCAGTTCTTC.

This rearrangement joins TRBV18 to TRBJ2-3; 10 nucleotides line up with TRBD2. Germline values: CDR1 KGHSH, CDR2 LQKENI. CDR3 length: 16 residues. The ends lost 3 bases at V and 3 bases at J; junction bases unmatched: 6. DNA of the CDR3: TGTGCCAGCTCACCGATCTTTAGCGGGGGGACAGATACGCAGTATTTT. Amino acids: CASSPIFSGGTDTQYF. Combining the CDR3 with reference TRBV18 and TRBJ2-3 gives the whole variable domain NAGVMQNPRHLVRRRGQEARLRCSPMKGHSHVYWYRQLPEEGLKFMVYLQKENIIDESGMPKERFSAEFPKEGPSILRIQQVVRGDSAAYFCASSPIFSGGTDTQYFGPGTRLTVL.

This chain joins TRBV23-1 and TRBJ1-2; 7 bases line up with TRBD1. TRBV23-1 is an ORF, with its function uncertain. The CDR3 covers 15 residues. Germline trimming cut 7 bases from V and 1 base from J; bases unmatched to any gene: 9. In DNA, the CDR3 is TGCGCCAGCACCCTGGGCAGGGGGTTTAACTATGGCTACACCTTC. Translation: CASTLGRGFNYGYTF.

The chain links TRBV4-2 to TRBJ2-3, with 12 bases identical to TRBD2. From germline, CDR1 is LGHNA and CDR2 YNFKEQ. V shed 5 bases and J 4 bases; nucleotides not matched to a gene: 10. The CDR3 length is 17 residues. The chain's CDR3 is CASSENLAGGLADTQYF. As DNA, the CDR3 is TGTGCCAGCAGCGAAAATCTAGCGGGGGGGCTGGCAGATACGCAGTATTTT.

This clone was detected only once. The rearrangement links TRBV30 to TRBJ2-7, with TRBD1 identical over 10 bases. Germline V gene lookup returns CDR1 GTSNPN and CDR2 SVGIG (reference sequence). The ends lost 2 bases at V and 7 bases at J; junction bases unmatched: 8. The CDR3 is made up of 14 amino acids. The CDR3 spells CAWSTGTGANEQYF. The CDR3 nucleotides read TGTGCCTGGAGTACCGGGACAGGGGCGAATGAGCAGTACTTC.

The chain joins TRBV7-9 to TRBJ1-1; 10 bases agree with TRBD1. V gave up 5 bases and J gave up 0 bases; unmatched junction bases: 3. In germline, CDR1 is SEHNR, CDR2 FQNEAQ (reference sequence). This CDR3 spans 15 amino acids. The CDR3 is CASSPGTGVNTEAFF. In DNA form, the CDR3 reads TGTGCCAGCAGCCCAGGGACAGGGGTGAACACTGAAGCTTTCTTT.

CDR3 coding DNA: TGTGCCAGCAGCCCGCACCGGACATCGGAGGGCTACACCTTC. This gives the protein CASSPHRTSEGYTF. The chain employs TRBV14 and TRBJ1-2; perhaps TRBD1 as D (5 bases). From germline, CDR1 is SGHDN and CDR2 FVKESK. This CDR3 contains 14 residues. The V gene lost 4 bases and the J gene lost 8 bases, with 17 bases spanning the gap.